This T cell receptor beta chain was identified during a study of chemoradiotherapy in HPV16-positive cancers (dated by TCRdb to 2022 to 2024). Concerning the study at large: Using functional T-cell assays on cells from two HPV16-positive patients, the researchers defined candidate HPV-specific T-cell clones and common TCR motifs. The study set out to ask whether T-cell immunity against the HPV oncoproteins E6 and E7 changes over the course of chemoradiotherapy and whether that immunity affects survival. The candidate HPV-specific TCRs and motifs were subsequently tracked in TCR repertoires obtained from 90 or so patients with HPV-related cancers. Results and caveats for the whole study, not just this receptor: The functional definition of HPV-specific T cells came from only a couple of HPV16-positive patients, and the survival association was reported for HPV16-positive patients. Expansion of candidate HPV-specific clones and E7-related TCR motifs was observed in the tumor microenvironment during treatment, whereas no such expansion was observed for non-HPV-specific T cells. Among HPV16-positive patients, expansion of HPV-responsive T cells during chemoradiotherapy was associated with better recurrence-free survival.

Repertoires were sampled multiple times during chemoradiotherapy, which allowed clonal expansion in the tumor microenvironment to be followed. From cysteine to phenylalanine, the CDR3 is 18 amino acids long. Just CDR3 DNA is preserved here, 54 bases in frame from base 1. The germline V gene sets CDR1 to SGHAT and CDR2 to FQNNGV. Trimming accounts for 2 bases at V and 1 base at J, while the number of junction bases matched to no gene is 9. To prepare the library, the immunoSEQ multiplex PCR assay was applied. Entries here come from immuneACCESS through TCRdb and include only in-frame sequences with V and J called. Some clones fail to appear in such tables; in the studies checked, an unresolved V gene covers under half of the shortfall, and the cause of the remainder is unknown. Across this sample there are almost 4,500 clones, with 75% to 90% seen only once. The ten largest make up about 3% of the sample.

On this clone: Its antigen is currently not known. No base quality information exists; no much larger clone differs at one position.

The specimen was obtained from a patient who underwent chemoradiotherapy. The receptor was isolated from a human donor with HPV-associated anogenital cancer. Recombination connected TRBV11-2 to TRBJ2-1, with 9 middle bases fitting TRBD2. The CDR3 here reads CASSLRALRGGSYNEQFF. Read as DNA, the sequence is TGTGCCAGCAGCTTAAGGGCTCTGCGGGGGGGTTCCTACAATGAGCAGTTCTTC.